A selection of T cell receptor beta chains follows, all from one sample in a study of cytomegalovirus exposure and HLA in healthy donors. The data were produced by immunoSEQ multiplex PCR, yet TCRdb's version contains in-frame clones alone and is incomplete. Of about 78,000 clones listed, about 96% are singletons. The sequenced sample was PBMCs. These receptors originate from a man aged 18 to 30 in good health and CMV-seropositive. The CDR3 runs from the conserved cysteine through the conserved F or W. Each record gives: CDR3 DNA, CDR3 protein, D gene, V gene, J gene, clone size, CDR3 length. D genes are given only for firm matches. Expanded clones are given a class, and other clones once, few, many or no size at all.

TGCGCCAGCAGCGCCTGGGACAGGGGGAAGACTGAAGCTTTCTTT	CASSAWDRGKTEAFF	TRBD1	TRBV5-1	TRBJ1-1	-	15
TGTGCCAGCAGGGACCGGGACAGGGGGGTCTACGAGCAGTACTTC	CASRDRDRGVYEQYF	TRBD1	TRBV6-1	TRBJ2-7	once	15
TGCACCAGCAGCCAAGCTTTACTAGCGGGAGGGCTAAAGGACGGGGAGCTGTTTTTT	CTSSQALLAGGLKDGELFF	-	TRBV1	TRBJ2-2	-	19
TGTGCCAGCAGCAAAACGGTGCGGAGGAGCTCCTACAATGAGCAGTTCTTC	CASSKTVRRSSYNEQFF	-	TRBV28	TRBJ2-1	-	17
TGCAGTGCTAGCCTAATCGGACTGAACTACTTC	CSASLIGLNYF	-	TRBV20-1	TRBJ2-7	-	11
TGTGCCATCAGTGATACAGGGGGCGCGACTGACGAGCAGTACTTC	CAISDTGGATDEQYF	TRBD1	TRBV10-3	TRBJ2-7	-	15
TGTGCCAGCAGCTTAGGGGACAGGAACACTGAAGCTTTCTTT	CASSLGDRNTEAFF	TRBD1	TRBV7-6	TRBJ1-1	-	14
TGTGCCAGCAGCATAGCAACGGGACAATGGAACACTGAAGCTTTCTTT	CASSIATGQWNTEAFF	-	TRBV28	TRBJ1-1	-	16
TGTGCCAGCAGAGCGGGACAGGTCTATGGCTACACCTTC	CASRAGQVYGYTF	TRBD1	TRBV6-6	TRBJ1-2	-	13
TGTGCCAGCAGTGAACGAGGGACTAGCGGGATGGAGAAGACCCAGTACTTC	CASSERGTSGMEKTQYF	TRBD2	TRBV6-1	TRBJ2-5	-	17
TGTGCCAGCAGTGAACGGGAGAACACTGAAGCTTTCTTT	CASSERENTEAFF	-	TRBV6-1	TRBJ1-1	-	13
TGTGCCAGCAGCGCCGACAGGGAACTTTACGAGCAGTACTTC	CASSADRELYEQYF	TRBD1	TRBV5-6	TRBJ2-7	-	14
TGTGCCAGCAGCCGGGACAGGGTCGGAAACACCATATATTTT	CASSRDRVGNTIYF	TRBD1	TRBV6-5	TRBJ1-3	-	14
TGTGCCTGGGATCTATTACCGAACACTGAAGCTTTCTTT	CAWDLLPNTEAFF	-	TRBV30	TRBJ1-1	-	13
TGTGCCAGTAGTCGCCAAGGGAGGAGGGCTCAAATGGGCGAGCAGTACTTC	CASSRQGRRAQMGEQYF	-	TRBV19	TRBJ2-7	-	17
TGTGCCAGCAGCTTATCCACAGGGAGTGGAAACACCATATATTTT	CASSLSTGSGNTIYF	-	TRBV7-2	TRBJ1-3	-	15
TGTGCCAGCAGTCCCCGACAGGGTTTTGAAAAACTGTTTTTT	CASSPRQGFEKLFF	TRBD1	TRBV5-4	TRBJ1-4	-	14
TGTGCCAGCAGCCAAGAGCCAACAGGGGCAACTAATGAAAAACTGTTTTTT	CASSQEPTGATNEKLFF	TRBD1	TRBV14	TRBJ1-4	-	17
TGTGCCACAACTAGGGGGGGGCAAAGGTATTTT	CATTRGGQRYF	-	TRBV27	TRBJ2-3	-	11
TGTGCCAGCAGTGAGGGACAGTCAAATCAGCCCCAGCATTTT	CASSEGQSNQPQHF	TRBD1	TRBV6-4	TRBJ1-5	-	14
TGCGCCAGCAGCCAAGATGGCCAGTACAATCAGCCCCAGCATTTT	CASSQDGQYNQPQHF	-	TRBV4-1	TRBJ1-5	once	15
TGTGCCAGCAGTCAGACAGGGGGCTACGAGCAGTACTTC	CASSQTGGYEQYF	TRBD1	TRBV2	TRBJ2-7	once	13
TGTGCCAGCAGCTTAACCGGGTCAGAGACCCAGTACTTC	CASSLTGSETQYF	-	TRBV5-6	TRBJ2-5	-	13
TGTGCCAGTAGTATATCTAGGCTCTACGAGCAGTACTTC	CASSISRLYEQYF	-	TRBV19	TRBJ2-7	-	13
TGTGCCAGCAGAGCAGGGGAACCTACGAACACTGAAGCTTTCTTT	CASRAGEPTNTEAFF	-	TRBV2	TRBJ1-1	once	15
TGTGCCAGCAGCAAACGGAGTGAACGAAACATTCAGTACTTC	CASSKRSERNIQYF	-	TRBV21-1	TRBJ2-4	-	14
TGCGCCAGCAGTGAAGGGAGTGCAACTAATGAAAAACTGTTTTTT	CASSEGSATNEKLFF	-	TRBV10-1	TRBJ1-4	-	15
TGTGCCAGCTCGCCCGGGAGACAGGGACCGACAGATACGCAGTATTTT	CASSPGRQGPTDTQYF	-	TRBV11-3	TRBJ2-3	-	16
TGTGCCAGCTCACCCCGTGGGACAGGGGACATAGACGGCTACACCTTC	CASSPRGTGDIDGYTF	TRBD1	TRBV18	TRBJ1-2	-	16
TGTGCCAGCAGCTTCGGGGGGGACACTGAAGCTTTCTTT	CASSFGGDTEAFF	-	TRBV7-3	TRBJ1-1	-	13
TGTGCCAGCCAAGGGACTAGCGCCTACGAGCAGTACTTC	CASQGTSAYEQYF	TRBD2	TRBV19	TRBJ2-7	-	13
TGTGCCAGCAGCTTATCCGGGACTAGCGGGAGTGAAGAGCAGTACTTC	CASSLSGTSGSEEQYF	TRBD2	TRBV7-3	TRBJ2-7	-	16
TGTGCCAGCAGTCCAGGGGGTACAGACTATGGCTACACCTTC	CASSPGGTDYGYTF	TRBD1	TRBV6-1	TRBJ1-2	-	14